This passage covers 24 T cell receptor beta chains from one sample sequenced in a study of blood T cells in healthy people across ages. A sample-barcoded 5' primer and a J-beta primer mix were used in a second PCR of roughly 7 to 11 cycles. TCRdb reprocessed the 5' RACE reads via MiXCR and lists one record per CDR3 protein. The sample includes fewer than 600,000 distinct CDR3 sequences, about 28% seen only once; the top ten take roughly 3.5%. The sample also formed part of further work on T cells of mothers and their children.

Specimen: blood. The receptors stem from a boy aged 2 to 9 in good health.

This clonotype came up a few times. The rearrangement joins TRBV6-2 or TRBV6-3 to TRBJ2-7; D ambiguous. The germline V and J ends were trimmed by 8 bases and 1 base, with 6 bases remaining between them. CDR1 is MNHEY, CDR2 SVGEGT, per germline. The CDR3 totals 11 residues. This CDR3 is CASQVSYEQYF. CDR3 bases: TGTGCCAGCCAAGTGTCCTACGAGCAGTACTTC.

In its sample, this clonotype was seen once. The genes are TRBV7-9 and TRBJ1-3; 7 bases line up with TRBD1. V gave up 6 bases and J gave up 3 bases; unmatched junction bases: 11. CDR3 length: 16 residues. Germline V gene lookup returns CDR1 SEHNR and CDR2 FQNEAQ (reference sequence). For the CDR3, the DNA is TGTGCCAGCAGAACGAGACAGGGAGTTGATGGAAACACCATATATTTT. It yields the protein CASRTRQGVDGNTIYF.

This clonotype was seen a handful of times. This chain links TRBV11-2 with TRBJ2-7, with 7 bases aligning to TRBD1. The germline gives CDR1 SGHAT, CDR2 FQNNGV. The CDR3 sequence is 12 residues long. The V segment lost 5 bases and the J segment 5 bases; nucleotides outside the gene matches: 3. This chain's CDR3 is CASSRQGNEQYF. The CDR3 bases are TGTGCCAGCAGCAGACAGGGTAACGAGCAGTACTTC.

In its sample, this clonotype was seen a few times. The rearrangement uses TRBV10-3 and TRBJ2-5; 10 positions agree with TRBD2. The CDR3 consists of 15 residues. The germline gives CDR1 ENHRY, CDR2 SYGVKD. V lost 2 bases and J lost 5; bases outside the gene matches: 5. The CDR3: CAISEISGGFETQYF. The CDR3 region has the DNA TGTGCCATCAGTGAGATTAGCGGGGGGTTCGAGACCCAGTACTTC.

A few counts support this clonotype. The chain employs TRBV7-3 and TRBJ2-5; no firm D call. The germline V gene encodes CDR1 SGHTA and CDR2 FQGTGA. This CDR3 comprises 13 residues. The V end was cut by 5 bases, the J end by 5 bases, with 12 bases between. The chain's CDR3 is CASSVYGTETQYF. CDR3 DNA sequence: TGTGCCAGCAGCGTCTATGGAACGGAGACCCAGTACTTC.

This clonotype was picked up a small number of times. The chain has TRBV30 and TRBJ1-3; the D is unclear. V was pared by 5 bases and J by 0 bases, with 8 bases between. Germline loops: CDR1 GTSNPN, CDR2 SVGIG (reference sequence). The CDR3 covers 13 residues. The CDR3 sequence: CAWDGNSGNTIYF. For the CDR3, the DNA is TGTGCCTGGGACGGGAACTCTGGAAACACCATATATTTT.

This clonotype was counted only a few times. The V gene is TRBV18, the J gene TRBJ1-6; possible D gene TRBD1, 6 bases. V gave up 6 bases and J gave up 4 bases, with 13 bases separating them. Germline CDR1 is KGHSH and CDR2 is LQKENI. The CDR3 contains 15 residues. CDR3 region: CASSSEQGYNSPLHF. In DNA form, the CDR3 reads TGTGCCAGCTCCTCAGAACAGGGTTATAATTCACCCCTCCACTTT.

This clonotype was detected a few times. J is TRBJ1-2 and V is TRBV7-2, with 10 bases matching TRBD1. The CDR3 loop spans 16 amino acids. The germline V gene encodes CDR1 SGHTA and CDR2 FQGNSA. The ends lost 5 bases at V and 4 bases at J; junction bases unmatched: 10. CDR3 residues: CASSIGTGENSYGYTF. The CDR3 DNA is TGTGCCAGCAGCATCGGGACAGGGGAGAATAGCTATGGCTACACCTTC.

This clonotype was seen a few times. This chain connects TRBV3-1 to TRBJ2-7; 8 bases map to TRBD2. V was pared by 6 bases and J by 4 bases, with 11 bases of the junction left unmatched. CDR1 LGHDT and CDR2 YNNKEL come from the germline V gene (reference sequence). The CDR3 length is 15 residues. CDR3 sequence: CASSPRSGGRYEQYF. In DNA, the CDR3 is TGTGCCAGCAGTCCACGGAGCGGGGGTAGGTACGAGCAGTACTTC.

This clonotype was recorded a few times. J is TRBJ2-5 and V is TRBV15, with 11 bases identical to TRBD2. CDR3 size: 16 residues. V was clipped by 0 bases and J by 3 bases; unmatched bases: 3. CDR1 LNHNV and CDR2 YYDKDF come from the germline V gene (reference sequence). The CDR3 DNA sequence: TGTGCCACCAGCAGAGATCCGACTAGCGGGGAAGAGACCCAGTACTTC. Residues: CATSRDPTSGEETQYF.

In this sample, this clonotype turned up a few times. J is TRBJ2-5 and V is TRBV12-3 or TRBV12-4; D possibly matches TRBD1 or TRBD2 (6 bases each). The DNA end lines up better with TRBJ2-7; the J call may be wrong. This CDR3 has 12 amino acids. CDR3 in amino acids: CASGFGGHEQYF. The CDR3 region has the DNA TGTGCCAGCGGGTTTGGGGGGCACGAGCAGTACTTC.

This clonotype has just a few counts. The CDR3 protein is CASSLQHGQETQYF. In nucleotides, the CDR3 is TGTGCCAGCAGCTTACAACATGGACAAGAGACCCAGTACTTC. The chain has TRBV7-8 and TRBJ2-5; D unclear. V lost 2 bases to trimming and J lost 2 bases, with 9 bases between them. Germline CDR1 and CDR2: SGHVS and FQNEAQ. The CDR3 totals 14 residues.

The chain has TRBV12-3 or TRBV12-4 and TRBJ1-4, with 7 positions matching TRBD1. V trimming: 5 bases; J trimming: 1 base; junction bases outside the gene matches: 4. This CDR3 has 15 amino acids. This chain's CDR3 is CASSRRQGTNEKLFF. In DNA form, the CDR3 reads TGTGCCAGCAGTCGTCGACAGGGAACTAATGAAAAACTGTTTTTT.

The V and J genes are TRBV4-1 and TRBJ1-1; D perhaps matches TRBD1 (5 bases). The CDR3 is 18 amino acids. V dropped 0 bases and J dropped 1 base, with 18 bases sitting between them. The germline V gene has CDR1 MGHRA and CDR2 YSYEKL. DNA for the CDR3: TGCGCCAGCAGCCAAGATCTAGAAGGGGCACTAAGGAACACTGAAGCTTTCTTT. This codes for CASSQDLEGALRNTEAFF.

This clonotype came up a few times. The rearrangement uses TRBV6-1 and TRBJ2-1; 14 positions match TRBD2. CDR3 size: 17 residues. Germline V gene data show CDR1 as MNHNS and CDR2 as SASEGT. V gave up 3 bases and J gave up 3 bases; unmatched junction bases: 4. CDR3 region: CASSDRTSGRLYNEQFF. The CDR3 region has the DNA TGTGCCAGCAGTGACCGGACTAGCGGGAGGCTCTACAATGAGCAGTTCTTC.

This clonotype has a handful of counts. The gene calls are TRBV29-1 and TRBJ2-1, with TRBD2 matching 12 bases. Trimming cost V 7 bases and J 3 bases; bases outside gene matches: 1. Germline V CDR1 and CDR2: SQVTM, ANQGSEA. The length of the CDR3 is 13 residues. The CDR3 protein is CSGTSGVYNEQFF. CDR3 DNA: TGCAGCGGGACTAGCGGGGTCTACAATGAGCAGTTCTTC.

The gene calls are TRBV4-3 and TRBJ2-7, with D unclear. Between the trimmed V and J ends, which lost 0 bases and 0 bases, there was a span of 12 bases. This CDR3 has 16 amino acids. Germline-derived CDR1 and CDR2 are LGHNA and YSLEER. The CDR3 loop reads CASSQDFPSVSYEQYF. The DNA for the CDR3 is TGCGCCAGCAGCCAAGATTTCCCCAGCGTCTCCTACGAGCAGTACTTC.

The chain carries TRBV10-3 and TRBJ2-5; TRBD2 aligns across 9 bases. The junction had 7 bases not matched to a gene; V was cut back by 5 bases and J by 0 bases. This CDR3 comprises 16 residues. CDR1 and CDR2 (germline): ENHRY, SYGVKD. The CDR3 DNA sequence: TGTGCCATCAGTTCCCCTAGCGGGGTGTACCAAGAGACCCAGTACTTC. This codes for CAISSPSGVYQETQYF.

This clonotype has a handful of counts. The chain combines TRBV6-2 or TRBV6-3 with TRBJ2-3; perhaps TRBD1 as D (6 bases). V shed 0 bases and J shed 0 bases, with 10 bases lying between them. Per germline, CDR1 MNHEY and CDR2 SVGEGT. The CDR3 length is 16 residues. The chain's CDR3 is CASSYSPGDSTDTQYF. Written as DNA, the CDR3 is TGTGCCAGCAGTTACTCGCCAGGGGATAGCACAGATACGCAGTATTTT.

The chain joins TRBV6-6 to TRBJ2-3; perhaps TRBD2 as D (7 bases). Germline V gene lookup returns CDR1 MNHNY and CDR2 SVGAGI (reference sequence). The CDR3 is made up of 12 amino acids. V lost 2 bases and J 11 bases, leaving 11 bases between the germline ends. The CDR3 region is CASSYGGAGQYF. Written as DNA, the CDR3 is TGTGCCAGCAGTTACGGGGGGGCAGGGCAGTATTTT.

The sample holds many counts of this clonotype. The V and J genes are TRBV12-3 or TRBV12-4 and TRBJ1-5; D might be TRBD1 (6 bases). CDR3 size: 13 residues. Trimming left V 7 bases short and J 3 bases short, with 10 bases between. CDR3 sequence: CASTRQVNQPQHF. CDR3 nucleotides: TGTGCCAGCACTCGACAGGTCAATCAGCCCCAGCATTTT.

The CDR3 DNA reads TGTGCCAGCATACGCGGGTCACAAGAGACCCAGTACTTC. The encoded protein is CASIRGSQETQYF. The chain employs TRBV28 and TRBJ2-5; tentative D call: TRBD2 (5 bases). Germline CDR1 is MDHEN and CDR2 is SYDVKM. The CDR3 totals 13 residues. V was pared by 7 bases and J by 2 bases, with 11 bases between.

This clonotype appeared many times. The chain employs TRBV29-1 and TRBJ2-5; a possible D gene is TRBD1 (6 bases). Germline CDR1 SQVTM, CDR2 ANQGSEA. Trimming stripped 5 bases from V and 5 bases from J, with 9 bases between. The CDR3 is 11 amino acids. The CDR3 bases are TGCAGCGTTCTGAGGGGGGAGACCCAGTACTTC. Its translation is CSVLRGETQYF.

In its sample, this clonotype was seen a few times. The chain is built from TRBV18 and TRBJ2-5, with D perhaps TRBD1 or TRBD2 (5 bases each). This CDR3 is 13 amino acids long. V dropped 0 bases and J dropped 6 bases, with 8 bases sitting between them. In germline, CDR1 is KGHSH, CDR2 LQKENI. CDR3 nucleotide sequence: TGTGCCAGCTCACCACCGCAGGGACAGACCCAGTACTTC. Amino acid sequence: CASSPPQGQTQYF.